The 11 T cell receptor beta chains below come from one sample, sequenced in a study of identifying expanded T cells in peripheral blood. The method was immunoSEQ multiplex PCR; TCRdb's version includes in-frame clones alone and lacks a portion of them. The repertoire holds about 130,000 clones, approximately 86% seen once, with 7% to 10% in the top ten. Input material: blood. These receptors came from a person aged 18 to 70 in good health.

V is TRBV7-8 and J is TRBJ2-7, with D possibly being TRBD1 (6 bases). CDR1 and CDR2 from the germline V gene are SGHVS and FQNEAQ. The CDR3 length is 14 residues. V lost 2 bases to trimming and J lost 3 bases, with 11 bases between them. CDR3 residues: CASSLWDTYYEQYF. The CDR3 nucleotides are TGTGCCAGCAGCTTATGGGACACCTACTACGAGCAGTACTTC.

This clone was seen just once. DNA of the CDR3: TGTGCCAGCAGCTTCCTTAGCGGGAGTACAGATACGCAGTATTTT. Residues: CASSFLSGSTDTQYF. The chain couples TRBV7-9 to TRBJ2-3; 9 nucleotides match TRBD2. The CDR3 has 15 amino acids. CDR1 is SEHNR and CDR2 is FQNEAQ in the germline V gene (reference sequence). Losses at the gene ends were 3 bases for V and 3 bases for J; bases not matched to a gene: 4.

This chain connects TRBV7-9 to TRBJ2-1; D gene unclear. Trimming left V 3 bases short and J 1 base short, with 10 bases between. Germline V gene lookup returns CDR1 SEHNR and CDR2 FQNEAQ (reference sequence). The CDR3 extends over 15 amino acids. This chain's CDR3 is CASSFTGLSYNEQFF. CDR3 nucleotides: TGTGCCAGCAGCTTTACTGGATTATCCTACAATGAGCAGTTCTTC.

The sample holds one count of this clone. The chain joins TRBV2 to TRBJ2-3, with 11 bases matching TRBD2. CDR3 length equals 14 residues. Per germline, CDR1 SNHLY and CDR2 FYNNEI. Losses at the gene ends were 4 bases for V and 3 bases for J; bases not matched to a gene: 0. In DNA, the CDR3 is TGTGCCAGCAGTGGGACTAGCGGGACAGATACGCAGTATTTT. Translated, it gives CASSGTSGTDTQYF.

The V and J genes are TRBV7-9 and TRBJ1-1; D is unclear. The CDR3 runs 13 residues. CDR1 is SEHNR and CDR2 is FQNEAQ in the germline V gene (reference sequence). V gave up 1 base and J gave up 1 base, with 4 bases separating them. CDR3 residues: CASSLGANTEAFF. The CDR3 nucleotides are TGTGCCAGCAGCTTAGGGGCGAACACTGAAGCTTTCTTT.

The chain combines TRBV21-1 with TRBJ1-1. TRBV21-1 counts as a pseudogene. The CDR3 runs to 14 residues. The CDR3 DNA follows: TGTGCCAGCAGCAAAGCTCGGAAGAACACTGAAGCTTTCTTT. This encodes CASSKARKNTEAFF.

The gene calls are TRBV27 and TRBJ1-5, with a weak D call TRBD1 (5 bases). Per germline, CDR1 MNHEY and CDR2 SMNVEV (reference sequence). The CDR3 consists of 15 residues. The germline V and J ends were trimmed by 3 bases and 7 bases, with 16 bases remaining between them. CDR3 protein: CASSFTWQGVQPQHF. The CDR3 DNA sequence: TGTGCCAGCAGTTTTACGTGGCAGGGAGTACAGCCCCAGCATTTT.

The rearrangement joins TRBV4-2 to TRBJ2-7, with 12 bases aligning to TRBD2. Trimming took 4 bases from V and 2 from J; bases not matched to a gene: 9. CDR3 length: 17 amino acids. Germline CDR1 reads LGHNA; CDR2 reads YNFKEQ. The CDR3 protein is CASSRTLAGGLTYEQYF. Written as DNA, the CDR3 is TGTGCCAGCAGCCGAACACTAGCGGGAGGACTAACCTACGAGCAGTACTTC.

This clone has a handful of counts. The rearrangement joins TRBV19 to TRBJ1-2; a possible D gene is TRBD1 (6 bases). Germline CDR1 and CDR2: LNHDA and SQIVND (reference sequence). Trimming removed 4 bases from V and 4 bases from J, with 13 bases in between. The CDR3 length is 14 residues. CDR3 DNA sequence: TGTGCCAGTAGTAGCCGGGACAACCTCTATGGCTACACCTTC. Translation: CASSSRDNLYGYTF.

The genes are TRBV7-8 and TRBJ2-7, with 13 nucleotides matching TRBD2. The CDR3 is made up of 15 amino acids. Trimming took 5 bases from V and 4 from J; bases not matched to a gene: 5. Germline V CDR1 and CDR2: SGHVS, FQNEAQ. The CDR3: CASSPGTSGIYEQYF. CDR3 coding DNA: TGTGCCAGCAGCCCAGGGACTAGCGGGATATACGAGCAGTACTTC.

The chain combines TRBV5-6 with TRBJ2-2; D perhaps matches TRBD2 (5 bases). Between the trimmed V and J ends, which lost 5 bases and 7 bases, there was a span of 18 bases. The CDR3 length is 15 residues. Per the germline V gene, CDR1 is SGHDT and CDR2 is YYEEEE. CDR3 nucleotides: TGTGCCAGCAGATTAGGCAAGAGGGTTGGCGGGGAGCTGTTTTTT. It encodes CASRLGKRVGGELFF. The full variable domain, in which reference TRBV5-6 and TRBJ2-2 provide the parts outside the CDR3, is DAGVTQSPTHLIKTRGQQVTLRCSPKSGHDTVSWYQQALGQGPQFIFQYYEEEERQRGNFPDRFSGHQFPNYSSELNVNALLLGDSALYLCASRLGKRVGGELFFGEGSRLTVL.